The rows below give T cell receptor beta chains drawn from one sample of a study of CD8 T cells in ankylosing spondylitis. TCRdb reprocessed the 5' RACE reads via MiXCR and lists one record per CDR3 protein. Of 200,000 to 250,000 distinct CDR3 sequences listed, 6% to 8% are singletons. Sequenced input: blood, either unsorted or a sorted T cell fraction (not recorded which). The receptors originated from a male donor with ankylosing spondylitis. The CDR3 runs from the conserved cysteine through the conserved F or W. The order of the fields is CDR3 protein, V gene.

CASIGGQPQHF TRBV27
CVLPHSAGANVLTF TRBV21-1
CASTSEKYTEAFF TRBV5-1
CASSFGGSDEQYF TRBV28
CSAEEDSLGETQYF TRBV29-1
CASSYAKRGNEQFF TRBV6-2/TRBV6-3
CASSLTGGNVYGYTF TRBV7-9
CSAGDSPYEQYF TRBV20-1
CASKRGQGNQPQHF TRBV12-3/TRBV12-4
CASSAGVSPLHF TRBV9
CASSWTSGQPDTQYF TRBV5-5
CASSFNSGRSYEQYF TRBV5-1
CATSTHSARGTIYF TRBV15
CASSLTSGAHGELFF TRBV7-9
CASSQEGGFETQYF TRBV14
CASSFGLADEQYF TRBV6-5
CASSLSTVYGYTF TRBV12-3/TRBV12-4
CASSHGPGTAQYERYF TRBV6-5
CASSPGGPGEQYF TRBV12-3/TRBV12-4
CASSDRGPNTEAFF TRBV10-1
CSVVGTGGHYGYTF TRBV29-1
CASSTWDASNQPQHF TRBV19
CASSYRDRIYNEQFF TRBV7-9
CSVVGTGKTYEQYF TRBV29-1
CASSLVRFSGNTIYF TRBV7-2
CASSLGAASGNTIYF TRBV11-2
CASSSRDRDTGELFF TRBV7-9
CASRLAGGRGEQFF TRBV27
CASSRGTADEVETQYF TRBV7-8
CASTWWAAEKETQYF TRBV7-8
CAISPGTLYLGEQYF TRBV7-9
CASSRGLGEVNEQFF TRBV4-1
CSARESRDGYTF TRBV20-1
CSVVILGGYTF TRBV29-1
CASSFPQVLINNEQFF TRBV11-2
CAITETGVPYEQYF TRBV10-3
CASSLVSWTKKETQYF TRBV7-6
CASSIDIQGAGNQPQHF TRBV19
CASSFQGPIFSSYEQYF TRBV28
CASSQGLASGSYEQYF TRBV4-3